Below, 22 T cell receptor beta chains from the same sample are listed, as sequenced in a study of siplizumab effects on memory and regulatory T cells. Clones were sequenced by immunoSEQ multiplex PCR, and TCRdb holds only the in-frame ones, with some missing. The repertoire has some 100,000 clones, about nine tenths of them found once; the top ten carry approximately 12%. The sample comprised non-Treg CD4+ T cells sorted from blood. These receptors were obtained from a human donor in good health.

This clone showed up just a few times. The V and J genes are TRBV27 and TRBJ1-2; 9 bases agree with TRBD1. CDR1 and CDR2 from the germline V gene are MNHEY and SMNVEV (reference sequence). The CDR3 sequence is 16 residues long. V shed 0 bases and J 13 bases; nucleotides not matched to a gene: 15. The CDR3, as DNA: TGTGCCAGCAGTTTATCTTACAGGGGGCGCGAAAGTTGGTTCACCTTC. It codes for CASSLSYRGRESWFTF.

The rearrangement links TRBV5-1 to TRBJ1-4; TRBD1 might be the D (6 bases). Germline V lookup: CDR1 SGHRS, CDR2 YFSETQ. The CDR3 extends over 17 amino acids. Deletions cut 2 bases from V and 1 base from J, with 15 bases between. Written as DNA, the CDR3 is TGCGCCAGCAGCTTAATTCAGGGGAGAAGAACTAATGAAAAACTGTTTTTT. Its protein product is CASSLIQGRRTNEKLFF.

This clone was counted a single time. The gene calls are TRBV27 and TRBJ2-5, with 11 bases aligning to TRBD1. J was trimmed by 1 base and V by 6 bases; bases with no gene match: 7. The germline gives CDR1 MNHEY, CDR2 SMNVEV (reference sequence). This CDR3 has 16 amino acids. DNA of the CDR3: TGTGCCAGCAGCCCGGGACAGGGGGAACTCCAAGAGACCCAGTACTTC. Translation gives CASSPGQGELQETQYF.

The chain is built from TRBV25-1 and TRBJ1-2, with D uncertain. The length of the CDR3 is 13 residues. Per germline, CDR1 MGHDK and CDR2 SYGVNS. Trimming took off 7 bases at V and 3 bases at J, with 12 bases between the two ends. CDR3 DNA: TGTGCCAGCACTGAGGACTGGGACTATGGCTACACCTTC. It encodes CASTEDWDYGYTF.

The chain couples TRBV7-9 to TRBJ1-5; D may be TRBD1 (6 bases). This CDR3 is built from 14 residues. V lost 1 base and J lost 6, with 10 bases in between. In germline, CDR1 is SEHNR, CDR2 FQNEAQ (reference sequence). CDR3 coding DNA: TGTGCCAGCAGCTTAGAACAGGGAAGTCAGCCCCAGCATTTT. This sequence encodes CASSLEQGSQPQHF. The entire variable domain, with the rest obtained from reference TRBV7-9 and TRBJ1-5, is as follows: DTGVSQNPRHKITKRGQNVTFRCDPISEHNRLYWYRQTLGQGPEFLTYFQNEAQLEKSRLLSDRFSAERPKGSFSTLEIQRTEQGDSAMYLCASSLEQGSQPQHFGDGTRLSIL.

In nucleotides, the CDR3 is TGTGCCAGCAGTTTATCCCGGACAGGGATTAGTGGCTACACCTTC. Translated, it gives CASSLSRTGISGYTF. The V and J genes are TRBV27 and TRBJ1-2, with 8 bases identical to TRBD1. The CDR3 sequence is 15 residues long. Germline CDR1 is MNHEY and CDR2 is SMNVEV (reference sequence). Trimming at V came to 0 bases and at J to 7 bases, leaving 7 bases not matched to a gene.

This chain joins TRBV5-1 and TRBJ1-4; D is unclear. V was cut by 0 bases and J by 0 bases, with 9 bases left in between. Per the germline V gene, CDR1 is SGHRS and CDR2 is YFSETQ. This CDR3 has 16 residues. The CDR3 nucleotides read TGCGCCAGCAGCTTGGGTGTCAGTGCAACTAATGAAAAACTGTTTTTT. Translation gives CASSLGVSATNEKLFF.

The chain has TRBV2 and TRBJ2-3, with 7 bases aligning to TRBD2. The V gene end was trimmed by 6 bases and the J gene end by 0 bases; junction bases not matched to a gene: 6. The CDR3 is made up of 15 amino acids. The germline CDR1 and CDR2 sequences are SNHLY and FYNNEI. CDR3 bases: TGTGCCAGCAGCCTGAGACTAGCTAGCACAGATACGCAGTATTTT. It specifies CASSLRLASTDTQYF.

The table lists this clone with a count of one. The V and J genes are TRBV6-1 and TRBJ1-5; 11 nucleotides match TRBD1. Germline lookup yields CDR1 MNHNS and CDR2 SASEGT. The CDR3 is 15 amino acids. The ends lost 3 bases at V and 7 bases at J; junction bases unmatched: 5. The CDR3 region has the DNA TGTGCCAGCAGTGATAGGACAGGGGGCGTGCAGCCCCAGCATTTT. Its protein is CASSDRTGGVQPQHF.

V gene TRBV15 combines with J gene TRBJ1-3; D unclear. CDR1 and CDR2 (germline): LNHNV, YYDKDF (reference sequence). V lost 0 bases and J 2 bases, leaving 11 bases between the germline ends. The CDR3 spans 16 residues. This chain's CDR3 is CATSRDPGIAGNTIYF. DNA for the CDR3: TGTGCCACCAGCAGAGACCCGGGCATTGCTGGAAACACCATATATTTT.

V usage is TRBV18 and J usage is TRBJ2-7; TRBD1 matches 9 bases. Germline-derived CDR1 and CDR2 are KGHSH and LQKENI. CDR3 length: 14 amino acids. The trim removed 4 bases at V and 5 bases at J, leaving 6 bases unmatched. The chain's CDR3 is CASSHGQGRDEQYF. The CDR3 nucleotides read TGTGCCAGCTCACATGGACAGGGGAGGGACGAGCAGTACTTC.

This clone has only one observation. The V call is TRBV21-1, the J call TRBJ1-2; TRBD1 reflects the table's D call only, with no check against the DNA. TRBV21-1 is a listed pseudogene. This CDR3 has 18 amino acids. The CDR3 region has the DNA TGTGCCAGCAGCAAAGAAATTCGAGACAGGGATGTTTTTTACGGCTACACCTTC. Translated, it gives CASSKEIRDRDVFYGYTF.

The CDR3 loop reads CASSTHRSYEQYF. The CDR3 nucleotides are TGTGCCAGTAGTACACACCGCTCCTACGAGCAGTACTTC. The chain joins TRBV19 to TRBJ2-7; no firm D call. Deletions cut 4 bases from V and 0 bases from J, with 7 bases between. Looked up from germline, CDR1 is LNHDA and CDR2 is SQIVND (reference sequence). The CDR3 totals 13 residues.

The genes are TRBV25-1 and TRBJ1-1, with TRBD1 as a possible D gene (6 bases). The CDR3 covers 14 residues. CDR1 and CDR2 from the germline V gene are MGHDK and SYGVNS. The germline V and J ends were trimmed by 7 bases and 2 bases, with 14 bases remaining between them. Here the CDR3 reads CASKGHLVNTEAFF. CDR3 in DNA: TGTGCCAGCAAGGGACATCTCGTAAACACTGAAGCTTTCTTT.

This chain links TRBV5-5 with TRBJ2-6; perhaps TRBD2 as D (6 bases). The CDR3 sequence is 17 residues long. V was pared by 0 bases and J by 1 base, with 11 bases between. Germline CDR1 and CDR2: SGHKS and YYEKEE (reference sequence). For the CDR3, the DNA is TGTGCCAGCAGCTTGGCCCCCGCGGGGTCTGGGGCCAACGTCCTGACTTTC. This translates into CASSLAPAGSGANVLTF.

The CDR3 DNA follows: TGTGCCAGCAGTTCTTTACTAATAGCGAGGCATAATTCACCCCTCCACTTT. Translation: CASSSLLIARHNSPLHF. This sequence joins TRBV28 and TRBJ1-6; D is unresolved. V was cut by 4 bases and J by 5 bases, with 18 bases left in between. The CDR3 totals 17 residues. Germline V CDR1 and CDR2: MDHEN, SYDVKM.

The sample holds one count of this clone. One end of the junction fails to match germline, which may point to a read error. Here the CDR3 reads CASSLALRGSYEQYF. CDR3 coding DNA: TGTGCTAGCAGCTTAGCGCTTAGGGGCTCCTACGAGCAGTACTTC. This chain links TRBV7-7 with TRBJ2-7, with D perhaps given as TRBD1 or TRBD2 (5 bases each). This CDR3 has 15 amino acids. From germline, CDR1 is SSHAT and CDR2 FNYEAQ (reference sequence).

The CDR3 nucleotides are TGCGCCAGCAGCCAAGATGGGCTAGCGGGGAGGGATACGCAGTATTTT. This gives the protein CASSQDGLAGRDTQYF. The rearrangement uses TRBV4-3 and TRBJ2-3; TRBD2 agrees at 9 bases. The V gene end was trimmed by 0 bases and the J gene end by 6 bases; junction bases not matched to a gene: 7. Looked up from germline, CDR1 is LGHNA and CDR2 is YSLEER. This CDR3 has 16 residues.

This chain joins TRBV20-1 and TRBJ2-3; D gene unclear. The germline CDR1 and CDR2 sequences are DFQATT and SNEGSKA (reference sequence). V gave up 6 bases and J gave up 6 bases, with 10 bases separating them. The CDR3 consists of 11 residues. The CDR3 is CSARLRDTQYF. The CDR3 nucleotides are TGCAGTGCCCGCCTTCGGGATACGCAGTATTTT.

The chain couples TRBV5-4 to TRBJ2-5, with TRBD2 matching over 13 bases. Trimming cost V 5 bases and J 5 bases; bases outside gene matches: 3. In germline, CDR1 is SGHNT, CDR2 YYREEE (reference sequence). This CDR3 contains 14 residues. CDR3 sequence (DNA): TGTGCCAGCAGACAACTAGCGGGAGGGGAGACCCAGTACTTC. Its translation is CASRQLAGGETQYF.

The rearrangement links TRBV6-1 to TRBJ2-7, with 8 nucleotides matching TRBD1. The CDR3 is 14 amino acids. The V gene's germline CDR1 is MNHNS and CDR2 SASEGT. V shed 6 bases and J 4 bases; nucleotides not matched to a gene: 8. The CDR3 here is CASSPGQVVYEQYF. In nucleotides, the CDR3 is TGTGCCAGCAGCCCGGGACAGGTGGTTTACGAGCAGTACTTC.

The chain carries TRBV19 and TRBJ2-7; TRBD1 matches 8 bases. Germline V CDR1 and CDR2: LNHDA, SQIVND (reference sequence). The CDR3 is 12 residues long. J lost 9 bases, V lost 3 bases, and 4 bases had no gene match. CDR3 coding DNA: TGTGCCAGTAGTATTGGACAGGGCGGGCAGTACTTC. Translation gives CASSIGQGGQYF.